Each of the 30 T cell receptor beta chains below was sequenced from the same sample in a study of CD8+CD57+ T cells in acquired aplastic anemia. It was genomic DNA that served as the template for profiling TCR beta VDJ and CDR3. One entry per CDR3 protein, called by TCRdb with MiXCR from the reads. The table has roughly 160,000 distinct CDR3 sequences, under 75% seen once. Specimen: sorted CD4+, CD8+, or CD8+CD57+ T cells (not recorded which) from PBMCs. The receptors come from a human donor in good health.

This clonotype was counted many times. The chain carries TRBV7-6 and TRBJ2-3; the D gene is possibly TRBD1 (6 bases). Germline V CDR1 and CDR2: SGHVS, FNYEAQ. Between the trimmed V and J ends, which lost 5 bases and 6 bases, there was a span of 21 bases. The CDR3 has 16 amino acids. In DNA, the CDR3 is TGTGCCAGCAGCCGGACAGTTTCTCCCGCCGGGGATACGCAGTATTTT. Translating it yields CASSRTVSPAGDTQYF. Using reference TRBV7-6 and TRBJ2-3 for the parts outside the CDR3, the full variable domain is GAGVSQSPRYKVTKRGQDVALRCDPISGHVSLYWYRQALGQGPEFLTYFNYEAQQDKSGLPNDRFSAERPEGSISTLTIQRTEQRDSAMYRCASSRTVSPAGDTQYFGPGTRLTVL.

This clonotype was counted many times. This rearrangement joins TRBV5-6 to TRBJ1-1; tentatively, D is TRBD1 (5 bases). The CDR3 length is 15 residues. Germline-derived CDR1 and CDR2 are SGHDT and YYEEEE. V lost 0 bases and J 4 bases, leaving 13 bases between the germline ends. The CDR3 DNA reads as TGTGCCAGCAGCTTGGTCCGGGGGTCGAGCACTGAAGCTTTCTTT. Protein: CASSLVRGSSTEAFF.

V and J are TRBV7-8 and TRBJ1-3; 11 bases align to TRBD1. The germline V gene encodes CDR1 SGHVS and CDR2 FQNEAQ. There are 16 residues in the CDR3. Trimming cost V 1 base and J 4 bases; bases outside gene matches: 3. The CDR3 sequence: CASSLGTGGEGNTIYF. The CDR3 DNA sequence: TGTGCCAGCAGCTTAGGGACAGGGGGCGAGGGAAACACCATATATTTT.

There are a few counts of this clonotype. V gene TRBV4-1 combines with J gene TRBJ2-7; D perhaps matches TRBD2 (6 bases). This CDR3 has 15 amino acids. Trimming cost V 2 bases and J 2 bases, with 13 bases left between them. The germline V gene encodes CDR1 MGHRA and CDR2 YSYEKL. This chain's CDR3 is CASSQRGATTYEQYF. The CDR3 DNA follows: TGCGCCAGCAGCCAACGCGGGGCCACGACCTACGAGCAGTACTTC.

This clonotype was counted ten times or more. The rearrangement uses TRBV11-2 and TRBJ2-7; 9 positions agree with TRBD2. This CDR3 region has 15 residues. The V segment lost 5 bases and the J segment 5 bases; nucleotides outside the gene matches: 10. Per the germline V gene, CDR1 is SGHAT and CDR2 is FQNNGV. Here the CDR3 DNA reads TGTGCCAGCAGCGCCTTGGGCGGGAGGGCCAACGAGCAGTACTTC. The encoded protein is CASSALGGRANEQYF.

The chain employs TRBV19 and TRBJ2-5; 7 nucleotides match TRBD1. The germline CDR1 and CDR2 sequences are LNHDA and SQIVND (reference sequence). Germline trimming cut 5 bases from V and 5 bases from J; bases unmatched to any gene: 5. The CDR3 consists of 13 residues. As DNA, the CDR3 is TGTGCCAGTAGTCGACAGGGTCTCGAGACCCAGTACTTC. Its translation is CASSRQGLETQYF. Together with reference TRBV19 and TRBJ2-5, the CDR3 gives the full variable domain: DGGITQSPKYLFRKEGQNVTLSCEQNLNHDAMYWYRQDPGQGLRLIYYSQIVNDFQKGDIAEGYSVSREKKESFPLTVTSAQKNPTAFYLCASSRQGLETQYFGPGTRLLVL.

V is TRBV7-8 and J is TRBJ2-1; TRBD1 might be the D (6 bases). CDR1 SGHVS and CDR2 FQNEAQ come from the germline V gene. The CDR3 loop spans 12 amino acids. Trimming shortened V by 3 bases and J by 15 bases, and 15 bases separated the two germline ends. The CDR3 sequence: CASSFPGQLMFF. CDR3 coding DNA: TGTGCCAGCAGCTTCCCAGGACAGCTTATGTTCTTC.

This clonotype was detected ten times or more. The rearrangement joins TRBV4-2 to TRBJ2-7; TRBD2 aligns across 11 bases. V gave up 1 base and J gave up 3 bases; unmatched junction bases: 11. Germline V gene sequence: CDR1 LGHNA, CDR2 YNFKEQ. CDR3 size: 18 residues. The CDR3 loop reads CASSQGGYGTSGFYEQYF. The CDR3, as DNA: TGTGCCAGCAGCCAAGGGGGTTACGGGACTAGCGGTTTCTACGAGCAGTACTTC.

This clonotype was picked up many times. The chain couples TRBV6-5 to TRBJ2-7; D is unresolved. The CDR3 spans 15 residues. Germline assignment: CDR1 MNHEY and CDR2 SVGAGI. V lost 6 bases and J 0 bases, leaving 15 bases between the germline ends. CDR3 protein: CASRTLGNSSYEQYF. The CDR3, as DNA: TGTGCCAGCAGAACGTTAGGTAACAGCTCCTACGAGCAGTACTTC.

The table lists this clonotype with a count of one. This chain joins TRBV19 and TRBJ2-7; 9 nucleotides match TRBD1. The CDR3 consists of 14 residues. Germline values: CDR1 LNHDA, CDR2 SQIVND (reference sequence). The V segment lost 5 bases and the J segment 3 bases; nucleotides outside the gene matches: 5. The CDR3 sequence: CASSVRDRDYEQYF. CDR3 nucleotides: TGTGCCAGTAGTGTCCGGGACAGGGACTACGAGCAGTACTTC.

The chain links TRBV20-1 to TRBJ2-7; D uncertain. Germline CDR1 DFQATT, CDR2 SNEGSKA (reference sequence). The CDR3 has 15 amino acids. The V end lost 0 bases, the J end lost 3 bases, and 15 bases lay between the germline ends. The CDR3 spells CSARDMAGTIYEQYF. CDR3 nucleotides: TGCAGTGCTAGAGATATGGCAGGCACTATCTACGAGCAGTACTTC.

This rearrangement joins TRBV19 to TRBJ2-7; 10 bases are shared with TRBD2. Germline V gene sequence: CDR1 LNHDA, CDR2 SQIVND (reference sequence). Losses at the gene ends were 4 bases for V and 2 bases for J; bases not matched to a gene: 5. CDR3 length: 15 amino acids. CDR3: CASSSLAGVTYEQYF. CDR3 DNA sequence: TGTGCCAGTAGTAGTCTAGCGGGGGTCACCTACGAGCAGTACTTC.

The rearrangement uses TRBV19 and TRBJ1-5; no clear D. V was shortened by 0 bases and J by 5 bases, with 11 bases between the two germline ends. The CDR3 loop spans 15 amino acids. Germline CDR1 LNHDA, CDR2 SQIVND (reference sequence). The DNA of the CDR3 is TGTGCCAGTAGTATAGATCCGGGCAGCTATCAGCCCCAGCATTTT. Translating it yields CASSIDPGSYQPQHF.

This clonotype was seen a handful of times. J is TRBJ1-4 and V is TRBV15, with D possibly matching TRBD1 (5 bases). This CDR3 has 14 amino acids. Per germline, CDR1 LNHNV and CDR2 YYDKDF (reference sequence). V was clipped by 9 bases and J by 5 bases, with 16 bases between them. This chain's CDR3 is CATTIRVGNEKLFF. As DNA, the CDR3 is TGTGCCACTACCATCAGGGTGGGAAATGAAAAACTGTTTTTT.

The chain combines TRBV15 with TRBJ2-6; 7 nucleotides match TRBD1. Unmatched junction bases numbered 7, after V lost 1 base and J lost 4 bases. This CDR3 contains 17 residues. Looked up from germline, CDR1 is LNHNV and CDR2 is YYDKDF (reference sequence). The CDR3 DNA is TGTGCCACCAGCAGAGGAGGCACAGGGGACGGGGCCAACGTCCTGACTTTC. It codes for CATSRGGTGDGANVLTF. Combining the CDR3 with reference TRBV15 and TRBJ2-6 gives the whole variable domain DAMVIQNPRYQVTQFGKPVTLSCSQTLNHNVMYWYQQKSSQAPKLLFHYYDKDFNNEADTPDNFQSRRPNTSFCFLDIRSPGLGDTAMYLCATSRGGTGDGANVLTFGAGSRLTVL.

The chain employs TRBV24-1 and TRBJ1-1, with D unresolved. CDR1 and CDR2 (germline): KGHDR, SFDVKD. This CDR3 comprises 13 residues. Deletions cut 11 bases from V and 1 base from J, with 13 bases between. The CDR3 region is CARTTFKNTEAFF. For the CDR3, the DNA is TGTGCCAGAACTACCTTTAAGAACACTGAAGCTTTCTTT.

This clonotype was seen once. The chain has TRBV5-4 and TRBJ2-2; no clear D. V was shortened by 4 bases and J by 0 bases, with 10 bases between the two germline ends. The CDR3 runs 15 residues. Germline CDR1 SGHNT, CDR2 YYREEE (reference sequence). The CDR3, as DNA: TGTGCCAGCAGCCTCGTTAGGGCGAACACCGGGGAGCTGTTTTTT. This codes for CASSLVRANTGELFF.

This clonotype was seen more than once but under ten times. CDR3 sequence reads: CASSPSGGGVGYF. The CDR3 nucleotides are TGTGCCAGCAGCCCCTCCGGGGGGGGCGTTGGGTACTTC. The rearrangement links TRBV7-2 to TRBJ2-7, with 8 bases aligning to TRBD2. The CDR3 is 13 amino acids. Germline V lookup: CDR1 SGHTA, CDR2 FQGNSA. V was clipped by 5 bases and J by 12 bases; unmatched bases: 12.

In this sample, this clonotype turned up a few times. The chain joins TRBV10-3 to TRBJ1-2, with a weak D call TRBD1 (5 bases). Germline V gene sequence: CDR1 ENHRY, CDR2 SYGVKD. The CDR3 consists of 14 residues. V was shortened by 2 bases and J by 6 bases, with 13 bases between the two germline ends. For the CDR3, the DNA is TGTGCCATCAGTGAGACGGCAGGGCAAGATGGCTACACCTTC. Amino acids: CAISETAGQDGYTF.

Ten or more counts support this clonotype. The chain employs TRBV6-2 or TRBV6-3 and TRBJ1-2, with a possible D match to TRBD1 (5 bases). This CDR3 spans 16 amino acids. V lost 0 bases and J 2 bases, leaving 13 bases between the germline ends. Germline V gene lookup returns CDR1 MNHEY and CDR2 SVGEGT. CDR3 in amino acids: CASSYSTREGNYGYTF. In DNA form, the CDR3 reads TGTGCCAGCAGTTACTCGACTAGGGAGGGGAACTATGGCTACACCTTC.

V is TRBV7-2 and J is TRBJ2-7; a weak D match, TRBD1 (5 bases). Germline values: CDR1 SGHTA, CDR2 FQGNSA. V was trimmed by 5 bases and J by 0 bases, leaving 11 bases between them. This CDR3 spans 14 amino acids. CDR3 nucleotides: TGTGCCAGCAGCGCCTCGGACAACTCCTACGAGCAGTACTTC. It is translated as CASSASDNSYEQYF.

The V call is TRBV29-1, the J call TRBJ1-1; possible D gene TRBD1, 5 bases. The CDR3 is made up of 13 amino acids. Germline lookup yields CDR1 SQVTM and CDR2 ANQGSEA. Trimming stripped 4 bases from V and 5 bases from J, with 14 bases between. CDR3 sequence reads: CSVGIREGTEAFF. For the CDR3, the DNA is TGCAGCGTTGGGATCAGGGAGGGGACTGAAGCTTTCTTT.

The chain couples TRBV12-5 to TRBJ1-2, with TRBD1 matching over 8 bases. This CDR3 region has 17 residues. In germline, CDR1 is LGHNT, CDR2 FRNRAP. V gave up 0 bases and J gave up 2 bases; unmatched junction bases: 8. CDR3 in DNA: TGTGCTAGTGGTTTGGTACCCAGTGGACAGGGCAACTATGGCTACACCTTC. As protein: CASGLVPSGQGNYGYTF.

A single count supports this clonotype. The chain carries TRBV29-1 and TRBJ1-1; 9 bases line up with TRBD1. The V gene's germline CDR1 is SQVTM and CDR2 ANQGSEA. The CDR3 sequence is 16 residues long. V was pared by 3 bases and J by 0 bases, with 8 bases of the junction left unmatched. The CDR3: CSVEGDRERMNTEAFF. CDR3 bases: TGCAGCGTTGAGGGGGACAGGGAACGGATGAACACTGAAGCTTTCTTT.

The rearrangement joins TRBV7-2 to TRBJ2-7; TRBD2 matches 11 bases. The CDR3 loop spans 14 amino acids. Germline CDR1 SGHTA, CDR2 FQGNSA. V trimming: 6 bases; J trimming: 1 base; junction bases outside the gene matches: 2. DNA for the CDR3: TGTGCCAGCAGGCTAGCGGGGGGTTCCTACGAGCAGTACTTC. Translated: CASRLAGGSYEQYF.

This clonotype has only one observation. DNA of the CDR3: TGCGCCAGCAGTACCACAGCAGCCCCCAGTGGCTACACCTTC. Protein: CASSTTAAPSGYTF. The gene calls are TRBV5-1 and TRBJ1-2; D uncertain. Trimming pared 5 bases from V and 7 bases from J, leaving 18 bases between. Per the germline V gene, CDR1 is SGHRS and CDR2 is YFSETQ. The CDR3 totals 14 residues.

This clonotype appeared a few times. V gene TRBV15 combines with J gene TRBJ2-7; 7 positions match TRBD2. Trimming removed 5 bases from V and 2 bases from J; junction bases left unmatched: 6. Looked up from germline, CDR1 is LNHNV and CDR2 is YYDKDF (reference sequence). The CDR3 consists of 14 residues. The CDR3 here is CATSLTGTTYEQYF. CDR3 DNA sequence: TGTGCCACCAGCCTTACCGGGACTACCTACGAGCAGTACTTC.

This chain uses TRBV2 with TRBJ2-1; possibly TRBD1 for D (6 bases). The V gene's germline CDR1 is SNHLY and CDR2 FYNNEI. The V and J ends lost 10 bases and 8 bases respectively, with 15 bases between them. This CDR3 region has 12 residues. Written as DNA, the CDR3 is TGTGCCACCGCACCCAGGGGCTATGAGCAGTTCTTC. Translation gives CATAPRGYEQFF.

The chain combines TRBV15 with TRBJ1-1, with no clear D. V lost 0 bases to trimming and J lost 10 bases, with 9 bases between them. Looked up from germline, CDR1 is LNHNV and CDR2 is YYDKDF (reference sequence). This CDR3 has 12 amino acids. The CDR3 reads CATSRDVASAFF. Here the CDR3 DNA reads TGTGCCACCAGCAGAGATGTGGCGTCAGCTTTCTTT.

The chain links TRBV15 to TRBJ1-5; D not resolved. CDR3 length: 14 amino acids. Deletions cut 6 bases from V and 9 bases from J, with 18 bases between. The germline V gene encodes CDR1 LNHNV and CDR2 YYDKDF (reference sequence). CDR3: CATRSPEVLGPQHF. The CDR3 nucleotides read TGTGCCACCAGGTCACCGGAGGTGCTCGGGCCCCAGCATTTT.